This T cell receptor beta chain was recorded in a study of technical replicates of blood from a handful of donors (dated by TCRdb to 2015 to 2018). The method behind the library was the immunoSEQ multiplex PCR assay. TCRdb mirrors the immuneACCESS table, restricted to in-frame sequences. Some clones are absent from its copies; in checked studies, under half trace to an unresolved V gene, and the reason for the others is unknown. This sample is represented by around 80,000 clones; approximately 96% of them were singletons. The ten largest account for about 0.31% of the sample. Points on this clone: Its cognate antigen has yet to be identified. No base qualities exist here, and no much larger clone lies one base off it.

Taken from cysteine to phenylalanine, the CDR3 has 14 residues. Only CDR3 DNA remains: 42 bases, in frame from the first base. V is cut by 4 bases and J by 1 base, and the space between the germline ends is 7 bases. Reading the germline V gene gives CDR1 SNHLY and CDR2 FYNNEI. This TCR came from a human donor in good health. Material: T cells isolated from PBMCs. The chain was built from TRBV2 and TRBJ2-2; the D gene cannot be resolved reliably. The DNA is as follows: TGTGCCAGCAGTGTTAATAAGAACACCGGGGAGCTGTTTTTT. It is translated as CASSVNKNTGELFF.